These 27 T cell receptor beta chains were all obtained from the same sample, sequenced in a study of control samples from healthy donors and cancer patients. Sequencing used immunoSEQ multiplex PCR; TCRdb keeps in-frame clones, though not all of them. The sample lists about 140,000 clones, about 89% seen once, with more than 6.5% in the top ten. The sequencing input was blood. The origin of the receptors is a young man in good health.

V is TRBV19 and J is TRBJ1-5; no definite D call. Germline V gene data show CDR1 as LNHDA and CDR2 as SQIVND (reference sequence). V shed 8 bases and J shed 7 bases, with 12 bases lying between them. The CDR3 runs to 12 residues. The CDR3 DNA is TGTGCCAGTGCTATGTCCGGACAGCCCCAGCATTTT. This sequence encodes CASAMSGQPQHF.

The chain's CDR3 is CASSLVEGAYTEAFF. CDR3 sequence (DNA): TGTGCCAGCAGCTTAGTCGAGGGGGCCTACACTGAAGCTTTCTTT. The rearrangement uses TRBV7-9 and TRBJ1-1, with 7 bases identical to TRBD1. The V gene's germline CDR1 is SEHNR and CDR2 FQNEAQ (reference sequence). The CDR3 contains 15 residues. V was clipped by 1 base and J by 3 bases; unmatched bases: 5.

J is TRBJ2-6 and V is TRBV7-9, with D perhaps matching TRBD2 (6 bases). The germline gives CDR1 SEHNR, CDR2 FQNEAQ (reference sequence). The CDR3 is made up of 19 amino acids. The germline V and J ends were trimmed by 2 bases and 2 bases, with 19 bases remaining between them. CDR3 protein: CASSLSVAGRDTGANVLTF. CDR3 nucleotides: TGTGCCAGCAGCTTAAGCGTGGCGGGGCGGGATACTGGGGCCAACGTCCTGACTTTC.

This clone has only one observation. CDR3 nucleotides: TGTGCCACCAGTGATCACGCGAACACCGGGGAGCTGTTTTTT. It codes for CATSDHANTGELFF. V and J are TRBV24-1 and TRBJ2-2; no definite D call. Trimming left V 3 bases short and J 0 bases short, with 4 bases between. CDR1 is KGHDR and CDR2 is SFDVKD in the germline V gene. The length of the CDR3 is 14 residues.

This chain joins TRBV5-8 and TRBJ2-5; TRBD1 agrees at 8 bases. In germline, CDR1 is SGHTS, CDR2 YDEGEE. The trim removed 0 bases at V and 2 bases at J, leaving 9 bases unmatched. The CDR3 sequence is 17 residues long. The CDR3 sequence is CASSLVQGAGWQETQYF. Here the CDR3 DNA reads TGTGCCAGCAGCTTGGTGCAGGGGGCTGGGTGGCAAGAGACCCAGTACTTC.

This chain uses TRBV7-2 with TRBJ2-7; 12 bases line up with TRBD2. V was clipped by 5 bases and J by 7 bases; unmatched bases: 9. Germline assignment: CDR1 SGHTA and CDR2 FQGNSA. CDR3 length: 15 amino acids. CDR3 region: CASSPRTSGAEEQYF. The CDR3 DNA reads TGTGCCAGCAGCCCGCGGACTAGCGGGGCTGAGGAGCAGTACTTC.

V gene TRBV5-1 combines with J gene TRBJ2-7; D is possibly TRBD1 (6 bases). Trimming removed 4 bases at V and 0 bases at J, with 11 bases between. Per germline, CDR1 SGHRS and CDR2 YFSETQ. The CDR3 has 14 residues. The CDR3 region is CASSPGTPSYEQYF. The DNA for the CDR3 is TGCGCCAGCAGCCCCGGGACACCCTCCTACGAGCAGTACTTC.

This sequence joins TRBV7-2 and TRBJ2-7; 8 nucleotides align to TRBD2. Trimming took 6 bases from V and 2 from J; bases not matched to a gene: 3. Germline values: CDR1 SGHTA, CDR2 FQGNSA. This CDR3 is built from 13 residues. This CDR3 reads CASRSGGPYEQYF. The CDR3 nucleotides read TGTGCCAGCAGGTCGGGGGGGCCCTACGAGCAGTACTTC.

This clone was picked up a small number of times. This sequence joins TRBV3-1 (or the pseudogene TRBV3-2) and TRBJ1-5; D gene unclear. V lost 4 bases, J lost 1 base, and 20 bases lay in between. Looked up from germline, CDR1 is LGHDT and CDR2 is YNNKEL (reference sequence). The CDR3 sequence is 18 residues long. CDR3 sequence (DNA): TGTGCCAGCAGCCGTGGTCCCCCCAGCGGGTGGAGCAATCAGCCCCAGCATTTT. Translated: CASSRGPPSGWSNQPQHF.

This chain uses TRBV3-1 (or the pseudogene TRBV3-2) with TRBJ2-3; D is ambiguous. Per the germline V gene, CDR1 is LGHDT and CDR2 is YNNKEL (reference sequence). Between the trimmed V and J ends, which lost 1 base and 5 bases, there was a span of 4 bases. The length of the CDR3 is 12 residues. CDR3 sequence reads: CASSQAVDTQYF. CDR3 DNA sequence: TGTGCCAGCAGCCAAGCCGTAGATACGCAGTATTTT.

CDR3 region: CATSDSGLAGGPSREQFF. CDR3 nucleotide sequence: TGTGCCACCAGTGATTCGGGACTAGCGGGGGGGCCAAGTCGTGAGCAGTTCTTC. J is TRBJ2-1 and V is TRBV24-1; 16 nucleotides match TRBD2. Germline CDR1 KGHDR, CDR2 SFDVKD. This CDR3 comprises 18 residues. J gave up 9 bases and V 2 bases, and 9 bases lay outside the gene matches.

This rearrangement joins TRBV6-5 to TRBJ1-4; 7 bases align to TRBD1. The CDR3 is 14 amino acids. V lost 6 bases to trimming and J lost 4 bases; unmatched junction nucleotides: 5. Germline CDR1 and CDR2: MNHEY and SVGAGI. CDR3 bases: TGTGCCAGCAGACCCGGGACAGTTAATGAAAAACTGTTTTTT. Its translation is CASRPGTVNEKLFF.

V and J are TRBV9 and TRBJ2-7, with D maybe TRBD1 (6 bases). V was pared by 0 bases and J by 2 bases, with 12 bases between. There are 15 residues in the CDR3. Germline CDR1 SGDLS, CDR2 YYNGEE. CDR3 amino acids: CASSVGPGEPYEQYF. CDR3 sequence (DNA): TGTGCCAGCAGCGTAGGGCCAGGGGAACCCTACGAGCAGTACTTC.

This chain connects TRBV6-5 to TRBJ1-4; weak D call: TRBD1 (5 bases). CDR3 length: 14 residues. Deletions cut 10 bases from V and 10 bases from J, with 22 bases between. Germline CDR1 MNHEY, CDR2 SVGAGI. In nucleotides, the CDR3 is TGTGCCACCGCATCGGGGGGGGTGGTGGGAAAACTGTTTTTT. Amino acid sequence: CATASGGVVGKLFF.

This clone was recorded at least ten times. J is TRBJ1-6 and V is TRBV6-2 or TRBV6-3; 9 positions match TRBD1. V dropped 2 bases and J dropped 7; count of bases not matched to a gene: 0. The CDR3 length is 14 residues. Per the germline V gene, CDR1 is MNHEY and CDR2 is SVGEGT. The CDR3 sequence is CASSYGTGNSPLHF. In DNA form, the CDR3 reads TGTGCCAGCAGTTACGGGACAGGGAATTCACCCCTCCACTTT.

The chain joins TRBV5-1 to TRBJ2-1, with 7 bases aligning to TRBD1. CDR1 and CDR2 (germline): SGHRS, YFSETQ. This CDR3 is built from 15 residues. The trim removed 2 bases at V and 0 bases at J, leaving 2 bases unmatched. The CDR3 bases are TGCGCCAGCAGCTTTGGGGACAGCTCCTACAATGAGCAGTTCTTC. It translates to CASSFGDSSYNEQFF. Full variable domain (outside the CDR3, taken from reference TRBV5-1 and TRBJ2-1): KAGVTQTPRYLIKTRGQQVTLSCSPISGHRSVSWYQQTPGQGLQFLFEYFSETQRNKGNFPGRFSGRQFSNSRSEMNVSTLELGDSALYLCASSFGDSSYNEQFFGPGTRLTVL.

The chain uses TRBV6-5 and TRBJ1-1; D may be TRBD1 (6 bases). This CDR3 contains 12 residues. The V gene's germline CDR1 is MNHEY and CDR2 SVGAGI. V shed 9 bases and J shed 5 bases, with 13 bases lying between them. The CDR3 sequence is CASTQGWTEAFF. The CDR3 coding sequence is TGTGCCAGTACGCAGGGGTGGACTGAAGCTTTCTTT.

The CDR3 DNA follows: TGTGCCAGCAGGCAGGGTTCGGGGTACACTGAAGCTTTCTTT. The encoded protein is CASRQGSGYTEAFF. This chain uses TRBV6-6 with TRBJ1-1, with D perhaps TRBD1 (5 bases). Between the trimmed V and J ends, which lost 6 bases and 3 bases, there was a span of 14 bases. The CDR3 consists of 14 residues. In germline, CDR1 is MNHNY, CDR2 SVGAGI (reference sequence).

V usage is TRBV2 and J usage is TRBJ1-4; D uncertain. Trimming left V 4 bases short and J 15 bases short, with 9 bases between. This CDR3 region has 10 residues. CDR1 and CDR2 from the germline V gene are SNHLY and FYNNEI. The CDR3 DNA follows: TGTGCCAGCAGTGGTCGCGAGGTGTTTTTT. The encoded protein is CASSGREVFF.

This clone appeared a single time. This sequence joins TRBV6-2 or TRBV6-3 and TRBJ2-5; TRBD2 might be the D (6 bases). CDR1 and CDR2 (germline): MNHEY, SVGEGT. This CDR3 region has 17 residues. V lost 0 bases and J 3 bases, leaving 17 bases between the germline ends. In DNA form, the CDR3 reads TGTGCCAGCAGTTACTCGACCCACCTCGGGGAGGAAGAGACCCAGTACTTC. Amino acid sequence: CASSYSTHLGEEETQYF.

The rearrangement links TRBV6-1 to TRBJ1-2, with 7 bases matching TRBD1. Germline V CDR1 and CDR2: MNHNS, SASEGT. Losses at the gene ends were 3 bases for V and 8 bases for J; bases not matched to a gene: 12. The CDR3 covers 15 residues. CDR3 region: CASSDGQVPLGGYTF. The DNA of the CDR3 is TGTGCCAGCAGTGATGGACAGGTTCCCCTCGGGGGCTACACCTTC.

On this clone itself: One end of the junction does not line up with germline, which may come from a read error. The same CDR3 can be traced to other DNA sequences in this sample. J is TRBJ2-7 and V is TRBV7-2; 10 bases fit TRBD2. Germline loops: CDR1 SGHTA, CDR2 FQGNSA. This CDR3 is 16 amino acids long. This CDR3 reads CASSYRLAGASYEQYF. The DNA for the CDR3 is TGTGCCAGTAGCTATCGCCTAGCGGGGGCCTCCTACGAGCAGTACTTC.

V usage is TRBV10-1 and J usage is TRBJ2-7; D uncertain. In germline, CDR1 is WNHNN, CDR2 SYGVQD (reference sequence). This CDR3 contains 12 residues. CDR3 amino acids: CAYQRVSYEQYF. The CDR3 DNA reads TGCGCATATCAAAGGGTCTCCTACGAGCAGTACTTC.

The genes are TRBV6-5 and TRBJ2-7; 7 bases agree with TRBD1. This CDR3 region has 14 residues. In germline, CDR1 is MNHEY, CDR2 SVGAGI. J gave up 1 base and V 7 bases, and 7 bases lay outside the gene matches. CDR3 protein: CASTDGRGSYEQYF. CDR3 sequence (DNA): TGTGCCAGCACCGACGGCAGGGGGTCCTACGAGCAGTACTTC.

The gene calls are TRBV14 and TRBJ2-7, with 7 bases matching TRBD2. Germline V gene sequence: CDR1 SGHDN, CDR2 FVKESK. V trimming: 1 base; J trimming: 2 bases; junction bases outside the gene matches: 5. The CDR3 length is 15 residues. The CDR3 bases are TGTGCCAGCAGCCAAGGCGTAGGGACTACCTACGAGCAGTACTTC. Its translation: CASSQGVGTTYEQYF.

The V and J genes are TRBV4-3 and TRBJ2-7; 9 nucleotides line up with TRBD1. Germline V gene lookup returns CDR1 LGHNA and CDR2 YSLEER. V lost 3 bases, J lost 2 bases, and 14 bases stayed unmatched. The CDR3 is 18 amino acids. The chain's CDR3 is CASSQSAWAGTGPYEQYF. CDR3 nucleotides: TGCGCCAGCAGCCAGAGTGCCTGGGCCGGGACAGGGCCCTACGAGCAGTACTTC.

The chain has TRBV7-8 and TRBJ1-4, with D possibly being TRBD1 (5 bases). The V end was cut by 5 bases, the J end by 1 base, with 11 bases between. This CDR3 region has 15 residues. Germline CDR1 reads SGHVS; CDR2 reads FQNEAQ. The CDR3 nucleotides are TGTGCCAGCAGCAAGGCTCAGGGAACTAATGAAAAACTGTTTTTT. Its protein product is CASSKAQGTNEKLFF.